Below, 18 T cell receptor beta chains from the same sample are listed, as sequenced in a study of cytomegalovirus exposure and HLA in healthy donors. The PCR was carried out with 60 Vbeta primers and 13 Jbeta primers. Generated by immunoSEQ multiplex PCR, the TCRdb table keeps only in-frame clones and is missing some. Among 200,000 to 250,000 clones listed, around 83% were seen once. Sequencing input: PBMCs. These receptors all come from a girl aged 2-15 years in good health and CMV-seronegative.

V gene TRBV28 combines with J gene TRBJ2-7, with D perhaps matching TRBD1 (6 bases). Germline V lookup: CDR1 MDHEN, CDR2 SYDVKM. V lost 2 bases, J lost 4 bases, and 15 bases lay in between. The CDR3 is 15 amino acids. The CDR3 reads CASSLQGTDPYEQYF. CDR3 DNA: TGTGCCAGCAGTTTACAGGGGACGGACCCTTACGAGCAGTACTTC.

The J gene is TRBJ2-7, the V gene TRBV9; the D gene is possibly TRBD2 (6 bases). Trimming pared 2 bases from V and 0 bases from J, leaving 12 bases between. The CDR3 runs 15 residues. Germline CDR1 and CDR2: SGDLS and YYNGEE. This chain's CDR3 is CASSVSGTPSYEQYF. The CDR3 region has the DNA TGTGCCAGCAGCGTCTCCGGGACTCCCTCCTACGAGCAGTACTTC.

The V gene is TRBV7-2, the J gene TRBJ2-6; possible D gene TRBD2, 5 bases. Germline CDR1 reads SGHTA; CDR2 reads FQGNSA. With 5 bases removed from V and 0 bases from J, the gap between germline ends came to 14 bases. This CDR3 contains 17 residues. CDR3 bases: TGTGCCAGCAGCGCCCTTGGCGGGTACTCTGGGGCCAACGTCCTGACTTTC. It encodes CASSALGGYSGANVLTF.

The J gene is TRBJ1-4, the V gene TRBV5-1; TRBD1 matches 11 bases. CDR1 is SGHRS and CDR2 is YFSETQ in the germline V gene. The junction had 4 bases not matched to a gene; V was cut back by 4 bases and J by 5 bases. The CDR3 covers 15 residues. CDR3 sequence reads: CASSPGTGGNEKLFF. The CDR3 coding sequence is TGCGCCAGCAGCCCCGGGACAGGGGGAAATGAAAAACTGTTTTTT.

This chain links TRBV5-4 with TRBJ2-3; D possibly corresponds to TRBD2 (5 bases). The V gene's germline CDR1 is SGHNT and CDR2 YYREEE (reference sequence). This CDR3 has 13 amino acids. Trimming removed 4 bases at V and 4 bases at J, with 10 bases between. CDR3 amino acids: CASSEAGADTQYF. DNA of the CDR3: TGTGCCAGCAGCGAGGCCGGGGCAGATACGCAGTATTTT.

V gene TRBV5-1 combines with J gene TRBJ2-1; 9 positions match TRBD1. This CDR3 comprises 15 residues. J was trimmed by 4 bases and V by 1 base; bases with no gene match: 3. Germline loops: CDR1 SGHRS, CDR2 YFSETQ. The CDR3 sequence: CASSLIGTGYNEQFF. In DNA, the CDR3 is TGCGCCAGCAGCTTGATCGGGACAGGGTACAATGAGCAGTTCTTC. Using reference TRBV5-1 and TRBJ2-1 for the parts outside the CDR3, the full variable domain is KAGVTQTPRYLIKTRGQQVTLSCSPISGHRSVSWYQQTPGQGLQFLFEYFSETQRNKGNFPGRFSGRQFSNSRSEMNVSTLELGDSALYLCASSLIGTGYNEQFFGPGTRLTVL.

V gene TRBV5-1 combines with J gene TRBJ2-1; D is uncertain. CDR1 and CDR2 (germline): SGHRS, YFSETQ. Trimming took off 4 bases at V and 9 bases at J, with 8 bases between the two ends. The CDR3 has 11 amino acids. CDR3 region: CASSPTPEQFF. Here the CDR3 DNA reads TGCGCCAGCAGCCCTACTCCTGAGCAGTTCTTC.

This clone has only one observation. V gene TRBV4-2 combines with J gene TRBJ2-1; TRBD1 aligns across 8 bases. V dropped 11 bases and J dropped 2; count of bases not matched to a gene: 8. The CDR3 has 14 residues. Germline lookup yields CDR1 LGHNA and CDR2 YNFKEQ. The CDR3 nucleotides read TGTGCCTCGACAGGGGTTGGGGCCTACAATGAGCAGTTCTTC. Its translation is CASTGVGAYNEQFF.

The gene calls are TRBV5-1 and TRBJ2-7; TRBD1 might be the D (5 bases). This CDR3 is 14 amino acids long. Germline CDR1 is SGHRS and CDR2 is YFSETQ. V lost 3 bases to trimming and J lost 4 bases, with 14 bases between them. The CDR3 loop is CASSSVDTLYEQYF. CDR3 coding DNA: TGCGCCAGCAGCTCCGTGGACACCCTTTACGAGCAGTACTTC.

This chain links TRBV5-6 with TRBJ2-7; D is possibly TRBD1 (5 bases). Trimming pared 4 bases from V and 0 bases from J, leaving 20 bases between. This CDR3 region has 17 residues. From germline, CDR1 is SGHDT and CDR2 YYEEEE. CDR3: CASSPLTDLKGSYEQYF. As DNA, the CDR3 is TGTGCCAGCAGCCCTTTGACAGACTTAAAAGGCTCCTACGAGCAGTACTTC.

This clone was seen only once. J is TRBJ2-3 and V is TRBV4-1; 7 bases are shared with TRBD1. Germline V lookup: CDR1 MGHRA, CDR2 YSYEKL. This CDR3 contains 16 residues. The V and J ends lost 8 bases and 0 bases, in that order; junction bases with no gene match: 11. This CDR3 reads CASSKPGQSSTDTQYF. The CDR3 DNA reads as TGCGCCAGCTCGAAACCGGGACAGAGTAGCACAGATACGCAGTATTTT.

The chain couples TRBV6-4 to TRBJ2-1, with 7 bases lining up with TRBD1. V lost 2 bases and J lost 8; bases outside the gene matches: 18. The CDR3 is 18 residues long. Germline V CDR1 and CDR2: MRHNA, SNTAGT. As DNA, the CDR3 is TGTGCCAGCAGTGACGACGAAGGGGGCGGGTACAATAAGGATGAGCAGTTCTTC. Translating gives CASSDDEGGGYNKDEQFF.

The chain couples TRBV21-1 to TRBJ2-5; the table names TRBD2, a call not compared with the DNA. TRBV21-1 is flagged as a pseudogene. CDR3 length: 13 residues. CDR3 protein: CASSRGGRETQYF. DNA for the CDR3: TGTGCCAGCAGCAGGGGGGGGAGGGAGACCCAGTACTTC.

The gene calls are TRBV6-1 and TRBJ2-1; the D gene is possibly TRBD1 (6 bases). CDR1 is MNHNS, CDR2 SASEGT, per germline. The ends were cut back, 8 bases at V and 4 bases at J, with 18 bases in the middle. CDR3 size: 15 residues. CDR3 coding DNA: TGTGCCAGCGGACCGTACCGGGACAATTACAATGAGCAGTTCTTC. Translated: CASGPYRDNYNEQFF.

This chain links TRBV27 with TRBJ2-7; D is ambiguous. The CDR3 consists of 14 residues. Trimming took off 5 bases at V and 3 bases at J, with 14 bases between the two ends. Germline-derived CDR1 and CDR2 are MNHEY and SMNVEV (reference sequence). In DNA form, the CDR3 reads TGTGCCAGCAGTCCCCCCATAGCCTTCTACGAGCAGTACTTC. Its translation: CASSPPIAFYEQYF.

The gene calls are TRBV2 and TRBJ1-5; unclear D gene. V gave up 2 bases and J gave up 0 bases, with 8 bases separating them. This CDR3 is 15 amino acids long. Germline V gene data show CDR1 as SNHLY and CDR2 as FYNNEI. This CDR3 is CASSETGYSNQPQHF. The DNA for the CDR3 is TGTGCCAGCAGTGAAACGGGATATAGCAATCAGCCCCAGCATTTT.

The chain links TRBV2 to TRBJ2-7; the D is unclear. The V end was cut by 4 bases, the J end by 6 bases, with 10 bases between. Germline V CDR1 and CDR2: SNHLY, FYNNEI. The CDR3 contains 12 residues. The CDR3 DNA reads as TGTGCCAGCAGTGCCACAGTCACCGAGCAGTACTTC. As protein: CASSATVTEQYF.

The chain combines TRBV5-4 with TRBJ1-1, with 7 bases aligning to TRBD1. The CDR3 extends over 14 amino acids. CDR1 SGHNT and CDR2 YYREEE come from the germline V gene (reference sequence). J was trimmed by 7 bases and V by 5 bases; bases with no gene match: 11. CDR3 in DNA: TGTGCCAGCAGTTTTCCTACAGGGGATGATGAAGCTTTCTTT. The encoded protein is CASSFPTGDDEAFF.